This TCR beta chain was captured in a study of blood T cells in healthy people across ages. Overall study results and limits: Underestimates were what the diversity estimates from one million T cells were considered to be. In these data, TCR beta diversity tracked strongly with naive T cell percentage.

A sample-barcoded 5' primer and a J-beta primer mix were used in a second PCR of about 7 to 12 cycles. All samples gave at least 2.5 million CDR3-containing paired-end reads. TCRdb passed the 5' RACE reads through MiXCR, listing each CDR3 protein once. The sample lists 950,000 to 1,200,000 distinct CDR3 sequences; approximately 38% were seen once. About this clonotype: Its antigen is unidentified.

CDR1 is MNHNY and CDR2 is SVGAGI in the germline V gene (reference sequence). J lost 4 bases, V lost 0 bases, and 6 bases had no gene match. There are 15 residues in the CDR3. The draw of peripheral blood yielded around 10 milliliters from each donor. The sample comprised blood. This TCR was sampled from a man aged 18 to 30 in good health. The chain couples TRBV6-6 to TRBJ2-7; 7 bases line up with TRBD1. The CDR3 bases are TGTGCCAGCAGTTACTCAACAGGGACAGATTACGAGCAGTACTTC. It is translated as CASSYSTGTDYEQYF.